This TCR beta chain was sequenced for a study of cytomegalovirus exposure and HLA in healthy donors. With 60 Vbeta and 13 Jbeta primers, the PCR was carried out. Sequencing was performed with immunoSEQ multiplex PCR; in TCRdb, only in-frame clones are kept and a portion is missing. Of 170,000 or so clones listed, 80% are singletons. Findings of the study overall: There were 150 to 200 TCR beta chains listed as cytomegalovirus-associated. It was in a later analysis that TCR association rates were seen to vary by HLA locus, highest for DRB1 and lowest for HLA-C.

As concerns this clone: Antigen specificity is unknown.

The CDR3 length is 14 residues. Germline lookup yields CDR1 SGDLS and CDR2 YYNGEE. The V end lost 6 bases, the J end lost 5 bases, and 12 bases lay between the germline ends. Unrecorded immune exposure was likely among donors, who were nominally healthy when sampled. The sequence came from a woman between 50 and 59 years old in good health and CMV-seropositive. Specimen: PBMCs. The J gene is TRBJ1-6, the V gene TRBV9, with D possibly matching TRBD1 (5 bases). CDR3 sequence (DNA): TGTGCCAGCAACAGGCAGGGTGATAATTCACCCCTCCACTTT. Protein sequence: CASNRQGDNSPLHF.